Detailed here is one T cell receptor beta chain. Its antigen remains unknown. PCR amplification relied on 60 Vbeta primers (plus 13 Jbeta primers). TCRdb's copy holds only in-frame clones and misses some; the assay was immunoSEQ multiplex PCR. The top ten clones hold 2% to 2.5% of a sample with 100,000 to 150,000 clones, 50% to 75% of them seen once. This sample was taken from a study of cytomegalovirus exposure and HLA in healthy donors. Study conclusions and caveats: Previously analyzed data showed that most TCR beta V segments were productive at a frequency of about 87% or about 30%. Most TCR sequences proved rare, with some public TCRs found in many donors.

The CDR3 has 14 amino acids. The ends lost 5 bases at V and 11 bases at J; junction bases unmatched: 8. Germline CDR1 SGHTA, CDR2 FQGTGA. This clonotype was sampled from a woman aged 40 to 50 in good health and CMV-seronegative. The chain uses TRBV7-3 and TRBJ2-1, with 11 bases identical to TRBD2. The sample consisted of PBMCs. CDR3 bases: TGTGCCAGCAGCCTCTCTGGGACTAGCGGTCAGCAGTTCTTC. Protein: CASSLSGTSGQQFF.